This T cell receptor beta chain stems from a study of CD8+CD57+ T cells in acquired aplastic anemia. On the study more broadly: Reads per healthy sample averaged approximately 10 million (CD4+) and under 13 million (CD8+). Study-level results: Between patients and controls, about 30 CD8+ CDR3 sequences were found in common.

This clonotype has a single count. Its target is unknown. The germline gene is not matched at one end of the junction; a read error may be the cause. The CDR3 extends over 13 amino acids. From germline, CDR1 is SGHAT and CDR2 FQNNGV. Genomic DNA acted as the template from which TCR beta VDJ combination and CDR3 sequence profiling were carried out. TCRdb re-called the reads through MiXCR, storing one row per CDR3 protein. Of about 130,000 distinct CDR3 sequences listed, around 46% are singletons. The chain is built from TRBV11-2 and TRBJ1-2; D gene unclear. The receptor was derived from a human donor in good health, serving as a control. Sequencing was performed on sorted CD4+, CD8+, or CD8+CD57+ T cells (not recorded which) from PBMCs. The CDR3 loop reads CASSQGLAGGCTF. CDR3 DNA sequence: TGTGCCAGCAGCCAAGGCCTTGCAGGTGGCTGCACCTTC.